Shown below are 32 T cell receptor beta chains from a single sample sequenced in a study of siplizumab effects on memory and regulatory T cells. These receptors' targets are unknown. The method was immunoSEQ multiplex PCR; TCRdb's version includes in-frame clones alone and lacks a portion of them. The sample carries roughly 13,000 clones, around 49% recorded once. Cells from the mixed lymphocyte reaction were cocultured for roughly six days at 37°C. Sequencing input: CFSE-low (dividing) CD4+ T cells sorted from an allogeneic mixed lymphocyte reaction. All receptors derive from a human donor in good health; the cells came from an allogeneic mixed lymphocyte reaction.

This rearrangement joins TRBV5-4 to TRBJ2-7; TRBD1 might be the D (6 bases). Germline V gives CDR1 SGHNT, CDR2 YYREEE (reference sequence). CDR3 length: 13 amino acids. V was cut by 2 bases and J by 11 bases, with 17 bases left in between. The CDR3 loop is CASSLIGQTEKYF. The CDR3 DNA is TGTGCCAGCAGCTTAATCGGACAGACAGAAAAGTACTTC.

The gene calls are TRBV9 and TRBJ1-3; tentative D call: TRBD1 (5 bases). V lost 0 bases and J lost 9, with 16 bases in between. The CDR3 consists of 15 residues. CDR1 is SGDLS and CDR2 is YYNGEE in the germline V gene. In nucleotides, the CDR3 is TGTGCCAGCAGCGTAGCGCTCAGGGCTCGTGGCACCATATATTTT. Its protein product is CASSVALRARGTIYF.

In DNA, the CDR3 is TGTGCCAGTAGTATACTGATAGGGGCTGGGGCCAACGTCCTGACTTTC. It specifies CASSILIGAGANVLTF. The rearrangement joins TRBV19 to TRBJ2-6; D perhaps matches TRBD1 (5 bases). V shed 2 bases and J shed 2 bases, with 10 bases lying between them. The V gene's germline CDR1 is LNHDA and CDR2 SQIVND (reference sequence). CDR3 length: 16 amino acids.

This chain uses TRBV18 with TRBJ1-4, with TRBD1 matching over 7 bases. Germline V lookup: CDR1 KGHSH, CDR2 LQKENI. Trimming cost V 6 bases and J 1 base; bases outside gene matches: 14. The CDR3 is 18 residues long. The CDR3 nucleotides are TGTGCCAGCTCCCTTTTGGGCACAGGGGATGGAACTAATGAAAAACTGTTTTTT. As protein: CASSLLGTGDGTNEKLFF.

This clone is medium-sized within its sample. The rearrangement uses TRBV6-6 and TRBJ2-7; D uncertain. V lost 0 bases and J lost 3, with 9 bases in between. CDR3 length: 14 amino acids. Germline V gene sequence: CDR1 MNHNY, CDR2 SVGAGI (reference sequence). The CDR3 DNA sequence: TGTGCCAGCAGTTACTCGATGTCTGGCTACGAGCAGTACTTC. Protein product: CASSYSMSGYEQYF.

This clone turned up a few times. V is TRBV2 and J is TRBJ2-1; 12 nucleotides agree with TRBD2. The CDR3 covers 17 residues. The germline gives CDR1 SNHLY, CDR2 FYNNEI. The V and J ends lost 5 bases and 5 bases, in that order; junction bases with no gene match: 10. CDR3 loop: CASSYPTSGSFHNEQFF. CDR3 bases: TGTGCCAGCAGTTACCCGACTAGCGGGAGTTTCCACAATGAGCAGTTCTTC.

The chain carries TRBV14 and TRBJ1-1; the match to TRBD1 covers 8 bases. V was pared by 2 bases and J by 1 base, with 3 bases of the junction left unmatched. Germline V gene data show CDR1 as SGHDN and CDR2 as FVKESK. This CDR3 region has 15 residues. The CDR3 spells CASSQRTGRNTEAFF. The CDR3, as DNA: TGTGCCAGCAGCCAACGGACAGGGAGGAACACTGAAGCTTTCTTT. Full variable domain (remainder filled in from reference TRBV14 and TRBJ1-1): EAGVTQFPSHSVIEKGQTVTLRCDPISGHDNLYWYRRVMGKEIKFLLHFVKESKQDESGMPNNRFLAERTGGTYSTLKVQPAELEDSGVYFCASSQRTGRNTEAFFGQGTRLTVV.

This CDR3 reads CASSKRTGMDSPLHF. DNA of the CDR3: TGTGCCAGCTCAAAGCGGACAGGGATGGATTCACCCCTCCACTTT. The chain carries TRBV18 and TRBJ1-6, with TRBD1 matching over 8 bases. Trimming cost V 5 bases and J 8 bases; bases outside gene matches: 8. CDR1 is KGHSH, CDR2 LQKENI, per germline. The CDR3 spans 15 residues.

The gene calls are TRBV4-2 and TRBJ1-2, with D unclear. Germline lookup yields CDR1 LGHNA and CDR2 YNFKEQ. CDR3 length equals 16 residues. Trimming left V 3 bases short and J 11 bases short, with 25 bases between. CDR3 DNA: TGTGCCAGCAGCCATGAGGGATCCCGGGCTTCACGGCAATACACCTTC. Amino acids: CASSHEGSRASRQYTF.

A few counts support this clone. This rearrangement joins TRBV6-1 to TRBJ2-2, with D unresolved. The germline gives CDR1 MNHNS, CDR2 SASEGT. The CDR3 consists of 14 residues. V was shortened by 5 bases and J by 0 bases, with 7 bases between the two germline ends. CDR3 sequence: CASSRSANTGELFF. The CDR3 DNA follows: TGTGCCAGCAGTAGGTCCGCGAACACCGGGGAGCTGTTTTTT.

The chain has TRBV7-9 and TRBJ2-3; TRBD2 is a possible D gene (5 bases). The CDR3 loop spans 13 amino acids. The V end lost 0 bases, the J end lost 6 bases, and 7 bases lay between the germline ends. Germline loops: CDR1 SEHNR, CDR2 FQNEAQ (reference sequence). The CDR3: CASSLAGADTQYF. The CDR3 DNA follows: TGTGCCAGCAGCTTAGCGGGAGCGGATACGCAGTATTTT.

In this sample, this clone turned up a few times. The V gene is TRBV7-2, the J gene TRBJ2-1; tentative D call: TRBD2 (6 bases). The CDR3 contains 15 residues. Germline V gene lookup returns CDR1 SGHTA and CDR2 FQGNSA. Trimming removed 5 bases at V and 12 bases at J, with 23 bases between. CDR3: CASSVGRQLAVGQFF. For the CDR3, the DNA is TGTGCCAGCAGCGTGGGACGTCAATTAGCGGTCGGGCAGTTCTTC.

CDR3 residues: CASSPGGRSGKTFF. CDR3 in DNA: TGTGCCAGCAGCCCGGGGGGGCGTTCTGGTAAAACTTTCTTT. The chain has TRBV6-5 and TRBJ1-1, with D possibly matching TRBD1 (6 bases). Germline V gene lookup returns CDR1 MNHEY and CDR2 SVGAGI. V was shortened by 6 bases and J by 12 bases, with 23 bases between the two germline ends. The CDR3 is made up of 14 amino acids.

The chain is built from TRBV7-9 and TRBJ1-1, with D unresolved. V shed 2 bases and J shed 8 bases, with 9 bases lying between them. Germline assignment: CDR1 SEHNR and CDR2 FQNEAQ (reference sequence). The CDR3 has 12 residues. This CDR3 reads CASSLSGLEAFF. The CDR3 DNA sequence: TGTGCCAGCAGCTTAAGTGGGTTAGAAGCTTTCTTT.

The gene calls are TRBV18 and TRBJ1-5; D gene uncertain. Per germline, CDR1 KGHSH and CDR2 LQKENI. V was cut by 5 bases and J by 4 bases, with 9 bases left in between. The CDR3 runs 13 residues. CDR3 protein: CASSSQENQPQHF. In nucleotides, the CDR3 is TGTGCCAGCTCATCCCAGGAAAATCAGCCCCAGCATTTT.

The V call is TRBV9, the J call TRBJ2-2; D gene unclear. This CDR3 is 15 amino acids long. Germline CDR1 reads SGDLS; CDR2 reads YYNGEE. The germline V and J ends were trimmed by 4 bases and 1 base, with 11 bases remaining between them. The CDR3 DNA follows: TGTGCCAGCAGCCCTCTAGGACGGAACACCGGGGAGCTGTTTTTT. It codes for CASSPLGRNTGELFF.

The rearrangement links TRBV5-1 to TRBJ2-1, with 11 positions matching TRBD1. Losses at the gene ends were 2 bases for V and 7 bases for J; bases not matched to a gene: 5. Per germline, CDR1 SGHRS and CDR2 YFSETQ. This CDR3 has 15 amino acids. CDR3 protein: CASSFQGQGGNEQFF. The DNA for the CDR3 is TGCGCCAGCAGCTTCCAGGGACAGGGGGGAAATGAGCAGTTCTTC. The full variable domain, rest sourced from reference TRBV5-1 and TRBJ2-1, is KAGVTQTPRYLIKTRGQQVTLSCSPISGHRSVSWYQQTPGQGLQFLFEYFSETQRNKGNFPGRFSGRQFSNSRSEMNVSTLELGDSALYLCASSFQGQGGNEQFFGPGTRLTVL.

In this sample, this clone turned up a few times. CDR3: CASSQTAGSHYGYTF. DNA of the CDR3: TGTGCCAGCAGCCAGACAGCAGGGTCCCACTATGGCTACACCTTC. The rearrangement links TRBV11-2 to TRBJ1-2; D perhaps matches TRBD1 (5 bases). There are 15 residues in the CDR3. The germline V and J ends were trimmed by 5 bases and 3 bases, with 16 bases remaining between them. In germline, CDR1 is SGHAT, CDR2 FQNNGV.

There are a few counts of this clone. V is TRBV30 and J is TRBJ1-1; D is unclear. Trimming stripped 1 base from V and 1 base from J, with 7 bases between. The V gene's germline CDR1 is GTSNPN and CDR2 SVGIG (reference sequence). The CDR3 runs 13 residues. The DNA of the CDR3 is TGTGCCTGGAGTGCCCAGCCGAACACTGAAGCTTTCTTT. This gives the protein CAWSAQPNTEAFF.

The V and J genes are TRBV27 and TRBJ1-2; maybe TRBD1 (5 bases). Between the trimmed V and J ends, which lost 4 bases and 8 bases, there was a span of 23 bases. Germline loops: CDR1 MNHEY, CDR2 SMNVEV (reference sequence). This CDR3 has 16 residues. This CDR3 is CASSSWSGPGMRGYTF. For the CDR3, the DNA is TGTGCCAGCAGTTCATGGTCAGGGCCCGGTATGCGGGGCTACACCTTC.

The table lists this clone with a few counts. The V call is TRBV5-1, the J call TRBJ2-5; unclear D gene. This CDR3 comprises 13 residues. Germline V CDR1 and CDR2: SGHRS, YFSETQ. V lost 4 bases and J 1 base, leaving 8 bases between the germline ends. The CDR3 here is CASSGASQETQYF. CDR3 DNA sequence: TGCGCCAGCAGCGGAGCTAGCCAAGAGACCCAGTACTTC. The variable domain in full, with the rest retrieved from reference TRBV5-1 and TRBJ2-5, is KAGVTQTPRYLIKTRGQQVTLSCSPISGHRSVSWYQQTPGQGLQFLFEYFSETQRNKGNFPGRFSGRQFSNSRSEMNVSTLELGDSALYLCASSGASQETQYFGPGTRLLVL.

The chain combines TRBV7-8 with TRBJ1-4; D remains unclear. CDR3 size: 16 residues. Germline-derived CDR1 and CDR2 are SGHVS and FQNEAQ. Trimming shortened V by 1 base and J by 10 bases, and 19 bases separated the two germline ends. The CDR3 nucleotides read TGTGCCAGCAGCTTAGAACGGACCCGCGCAATGGTAAAACTGTTTTTT. This sequence encodes CASSLERTRAMVKLFF.

V gene TRBV10-3 combines with J gene TRBJ2-7; 9 nucleotides align to TRBD2. With V trimmed by 3 bases and J by 4 bases, 7 bases remained unmatched. The germline gives CDR1 ENHRY, CDR2 SYGVKD. CDR3 length: 15 amino acids. CDR3 residues: CAISDLASGAYEQYF. CDR3 nucleotide sequence: TGTGCCATCAGTGACCTGGCTAGCGGGGCATACGAGCAGTACTTC.

Judged by abundance, this clone is medium-sized (0.01 to 0.1%). The chain uses TRBV5-1 and TRBJ1-1; D not resolved. CDR1 and CDR2 from the germline V gene are SGHRS and YFSETQ. The CDR3 is 13 residues long. The V and J ends lost 2 bases and 5 bases respectively, with 10 bases between them. The CDR3 here is CASSFWGETEAFF. The CDR3 region has the DNA TGCGCCAGCAGCTTCTGGGGAGAAACTGAAGCTTTCTTT.

The chain uses TRBV2 and TRBJ2-7; TRBD2 aligns across 9 bases. Looked up from germline, CDR1 is SNHLY and CDR2 is FYNNEI. The CDR3 has 14 residues. With V trimmed by 7 bases and J by 3 bases, 7 bases remained unmatched. CDR3 sequence reads: CASNGLAGRYEQYF. The DNA for the CDR3 is TGTGCCAGCAACGGGCTAGCGGGACGCTACGAGCAGTACTTC.

This clone was counted a few times. The chain links TRBV7-3 to TRBJ2-2; 9 bases are a match to TRBD2. J was trimmed by 0 bases and V by 4 bases; bases with no gene match: 3. Germline-derived CDR1 and CDR2 are SGHTA and FQGTGA. This CDR3 spans 16 amino acids. The CDR3 nucleotides read TGTGCCAGCAGCTCAAGGACTAGCGCGAACACCGGGGAGCTGTTTTTT. This encodes CASSSRTSANTGELFF.

This chain's CDR3 is CASSQRGQGLSPLHF. The DNA for the CDR3 is TGTGCCAGCAGCCAGAGGGGACAGGGGCTATCGCCCCTCCACTTT. The chain has TRBV7-8 and TRBJ1-6; 10 positions match TRBD1. Germline V gene lookup returns CDR1 SGHVS and CDR2 FQNEAQ. The CDR3 extends over 15 amino acids. Trimming cost V 5 bases and J 13 bases; bases outside gene matches: 11.

This rearrangement joins TRBV7-2 to TRBJ1-5, with D perhaps TRBD1 (6 bases). CDR1 SGHTA and CDR2 FQGNSA come from the germline V gene. The CDR3 has 15 amino acids. V was cut by 1 base and J by 7 bases, with 14 bases left in between. The DNA of the CDR3 is TGTGCCAGCAGCTTAGAGAGGGGGGGAAACCAGCCCCAGCATTTT. This codes for CASSLERGGNQPQHF.

This clone was seen a handful of times. This chain joins TRBV5-1 and TRBJ2-7; tentatively, D is TRBD2 (5 bases). The CDR3 has 16 amino acids. V was shortened by 0 bases and J by 1 base, with 14 bases between the two germline ends. Germline V gene sequence: CDR1 SGHRS, CDR2 YFSETQ. The CDR3 DNA follows: TGCGCCAGCAGCTTGGCCGCGTTGGGGAGTTCCTACGAGCAGTACTTC. Protein: CASSLAALGSSYEQYF.

This clone counts as medium-sized. For the CDR3, the DNA is TGTGCCAGCAGCTTGATCGGGGGCGGTCGAGGCTACACCTTC. Protein: CASSLIGGGRGYTF. The V gene is TRBV5-4, the J gene TRBJ1-2, with TRBD1 as a possible D gene (6 bases). V was clipped by 1 base and J by 8 bases, with 15 bases between them. The CDR3 is 14 amino acids. Germline V gives CDR1 SGHNT, CDR2 YYREEE (reference sequence).

In this sample, this clone turned up a few times. The chain is built from TRBV4-1 and TRBJ2-2, with 11 bases matching TRBD1. After removal of 4 bases from V and 7 bases from J, the junction contained 2 bases not matched to a gene. The CDR3 has 14 amino acids. CDR1 is MGHRA, CDR2 YSYEKL, per germline. The DNA of the CDR3 is TGCGCCAGCAGCCCGGACAGGGGGCTCGGGGAGCTGTTTTTT. As protein: CASSPDRGLGELFF.

V usage is TRBV11-3 and J usage is TRBJ2-7, with 7 bases lining up with TRBD1. There are 15 residues in the CDR3. V dropped 5 bases and J dropped 4; count of bases not matched to a gene: 11. Germline assignment: CDR1 SGHNT and CDR2 YENEEA. The CDR3 DNA is TGTGCCAGCAGCGCCCCCCGGGACAGTAAGTACGAGCAGTACTTC. Encoded protein: CASSAPRDSKYEQYF. Variable domain in full (rest from reference TRBV11-3 and TRBJ2-7): EAGVVQSPRYKIIEKKQPVAFWCNPISGHNTLYWYLQNLGQGPELLIRYENEEAVDDSQLPKDRFSAERLKGVDSTLKIQPAELGDSAVYLCASSAPRDSKYEQYFGPGTRLTVT.